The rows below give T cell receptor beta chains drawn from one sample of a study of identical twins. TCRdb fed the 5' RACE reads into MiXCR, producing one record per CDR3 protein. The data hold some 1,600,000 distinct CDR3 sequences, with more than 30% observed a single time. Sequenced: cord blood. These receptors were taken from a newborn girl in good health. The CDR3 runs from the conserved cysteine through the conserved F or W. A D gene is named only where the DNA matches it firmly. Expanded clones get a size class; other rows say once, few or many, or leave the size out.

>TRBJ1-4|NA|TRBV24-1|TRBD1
CATSDVTGEGGEKLFF
TGTGCCACCAGTGATGTGACAGGGGAAGGAGGCGAAAAACTGTTTTTT
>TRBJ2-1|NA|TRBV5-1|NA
CASSLATDTQETQFF
TGCGCCAGCAGCTTGGCGACTGACACTCAAGAGACCCAGTTCTTC
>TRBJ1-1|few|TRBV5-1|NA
CASSFGNTNTEAFF
TGCGCCAGCAGCTTCGGGAATACAAACACTGAAGCTTTCTTT
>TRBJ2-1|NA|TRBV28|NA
CASSSQGVRGRYNEQFF
TGTGCCAGCAGTTCCCAGGGGGTCCGGGGGCGGTACAATGAGCAGTTCTTC
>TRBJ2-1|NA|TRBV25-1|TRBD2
CASSETSGVYNEQFF
TGTGCCAGCAGTGAAACTAGCGGGGTCTACAATGAGCAGTTCTTC
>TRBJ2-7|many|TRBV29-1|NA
CSVAPASSYEQYF
TGCAGCGTTGCACCGGCGTCATCCTACGAGCAGTACTTC
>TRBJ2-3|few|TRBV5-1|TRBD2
CASSLVATSGFVDTQYF
TGCGCCAGCAGCTTGGTGGCGACTAGCGGGTTTGTAGATACGCAGTATTTT
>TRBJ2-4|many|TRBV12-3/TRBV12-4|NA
CASSPRDSALYIQYF
TGTGCCAGCAGTCCCAGGGATTCTGCTCTGTACATTCAGTACTTC
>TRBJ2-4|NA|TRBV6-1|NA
CASTPMWLAKNIQYF
TGTGCCAGCACCCCAATGTGGTTAGCCAAAAACATTCAGTACTTC
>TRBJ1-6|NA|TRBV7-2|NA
CASSPRGLGSPLHF
TGTGCCAGCAGCCCCAGGGGTCTTGGTTCACCCCTCCACTTT
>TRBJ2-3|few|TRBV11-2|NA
CASSLLSPSTDTQYF
TGTGCCAGCAGCTTATTGTCCCCTAGCACAGATACGCAGTATTTT
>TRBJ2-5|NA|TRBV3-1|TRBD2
CASSRASGEQETQYF
TGTGCCAGCAGCCGGGCTAGCGGGGAGCAAGAGACCCAGTACTTC
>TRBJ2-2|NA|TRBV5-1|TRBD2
CASRLVPSGSSGELFF
TGCGCCAGCAGGTTGGTCCCTAGCGGGAGTTCCGGGGAGCTGTTTTTT
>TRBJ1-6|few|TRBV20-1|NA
CSARVVRDNSPLHF
TGCAGTGCTAGAGTTGTAAGGGATAATTCACCCCTCCACTTT
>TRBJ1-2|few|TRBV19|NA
CASKPGTANYGYTF
TGTGCCAGTAAACCCGGGACGGCTAACTATGGCTACACCTTC
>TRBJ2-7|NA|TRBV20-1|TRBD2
CSARDSLIGGGYNEQYF
TGCAGTGCTAGAGATTCCCTTATTGGCGGGGGGTACAATGAGCAGTACTTC
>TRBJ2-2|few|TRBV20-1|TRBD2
CSAKLAGPTTGELFF
TGCAGTGCTAAACTAGCGGGTCCCACTACCGGGGAGCTGTTTTTT
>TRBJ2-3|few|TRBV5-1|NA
CASSLAQPPTPDTQYF
TGCGCCAGCAGCTTGGCCCAGCCCCCTACTCCAGATACGCAGTATTTT
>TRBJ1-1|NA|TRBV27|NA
CASSQFGTEAFF
TGTGCCAGCAGCCAGTTCGGGACTGAAGCTTTCTTT
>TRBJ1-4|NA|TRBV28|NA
CASSFVRPNEKLFF
TGTGCCAGCAGTTTTGTACGGCCTAATGAAAAACTGTTTTTT
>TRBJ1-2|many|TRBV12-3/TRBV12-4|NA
CASSLRGANYGYTF
TGTGCCAGCAGTTTAAGGGGGGCTAACTATGGCTACACCTTC
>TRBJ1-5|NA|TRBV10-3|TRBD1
CAISVSVAGGEPQHF
TGTGCCATCAGTGTATCCGTGGCAGGGGGAGAGCCCCAGCATTTT
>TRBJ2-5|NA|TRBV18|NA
CASSPVRQETQYF
TGTGCCAGCTCACCAGTCAGGCAAGAGACCCAGTACTTC
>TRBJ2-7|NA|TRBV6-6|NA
CASTLKRRAEEQYF
TGTGCCAGCACCCTAAAGCGGAGGGCGGAGGAGCAGTACTTC
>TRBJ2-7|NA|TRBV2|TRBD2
CAGRRDLLAGESDEQYF
TGTGCCGGCAGGCGAGACCTACTAGCGGGGGAGTCCGATGAGCAGTACTTC
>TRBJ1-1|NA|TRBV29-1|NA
CSVSRTGRAEAFF
TGCAGCGTTTCGAGGACGGGACGGGCTGAAGCTTTCTTT
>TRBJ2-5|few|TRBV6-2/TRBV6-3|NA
CASSYYWVLGLTQETQYF
TGTGCCAGCAGTTACTATTGGGTTTTAGGGTTGACCCAAGAGACCCAGTACTTC
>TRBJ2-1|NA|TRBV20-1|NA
CSARQGPGNEQFF
TGCAGTGCTAGACAGGGGCCGGGGAATGAGCAGTTCTTC
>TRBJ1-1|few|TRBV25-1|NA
CASSESGMRTEAFF
TGTGCCAGCAGTGAATCGGGGATGCGGACTGAAGCTTTCTTT
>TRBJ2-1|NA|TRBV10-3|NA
CAISGLGSYNEQFF
TGTGCCATCAGTGGACTAGGTTCCTACAATGAGCAGTTCTTC
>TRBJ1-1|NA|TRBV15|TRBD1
CATSRDRRGPQMNTEAFF
TGTGCCACCAGCAGAGATCGCAGGGGGCCCCAAATGAACACTGAAGCTTTCTTT
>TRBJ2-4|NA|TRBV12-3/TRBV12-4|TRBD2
CASSPSGGAENIQYF
TGTGCCAGCAGTCCTAGCGGGGGGGCCGAAAACATTCAGTACTTC
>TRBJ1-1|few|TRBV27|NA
CASSLSPGRSNTEAFF
TGTGCCAGCAGTTTATCGCCCGGACGGTCGAACACTGAAGCTTTCTTT
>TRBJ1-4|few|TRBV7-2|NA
CASSLDGTIAEKLFF
TGTGCCAGCAGCTTAGACGGGACAATAGCGGAAAAACTGTTTTTT
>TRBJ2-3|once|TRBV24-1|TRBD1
CAASDPGQATDTQYF
TGTGCCGCCAGTGACCCTGGACAGGCCACAGATACGCAGTATTTT
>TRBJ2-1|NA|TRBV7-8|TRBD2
CASSSAGSGNEQFF
TGTGCCAGCAGCTCAGCGGGGAGCGGTAATGAGCAGTTCTTC
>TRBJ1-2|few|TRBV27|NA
CASSLSPIGGEYYGYTF
TGTGCCAGCAGTTTATCGCCCATCGGGGGAGAATACTATGGCTACACCTTC
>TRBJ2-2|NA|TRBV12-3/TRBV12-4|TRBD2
CASSLRFLLAGEHTGELFF
TGTGCCAGCAGTTTACGCTTCTTACTAGCGGGGGAGCACACCGGGGAGCTGTTTTTT
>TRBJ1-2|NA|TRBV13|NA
CASSRLTVRRGGNYGYTF
TGTGCCAGCAGCCGCCTTACTGTAAGACGGGGAGGTAACTATGGCTACACCTTC
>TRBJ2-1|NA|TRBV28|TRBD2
CASSLRLAGVNGQFF
TGTGCCAGCAGTTTGCGGCTAGCGGGAGTCAATGGGCAGTTCTTC
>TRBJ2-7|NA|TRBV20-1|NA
CSAWTPTDSSYNEQYF
TGCAGTGCTTGGACCCCGACAGATAGCTCCTACAATGAGCAGTACTTC
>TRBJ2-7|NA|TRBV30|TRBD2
CAWREGLASEQYF
TGTGCCTGGAGAGAGGGACTAGCGTCCGAGCAGTACTTC
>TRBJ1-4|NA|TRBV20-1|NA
CSASPAQVGNEKLFF
TGCAGTGCTAGTCCGGCTCAGGTGGGGAATGAAAAACTGTTTTTT
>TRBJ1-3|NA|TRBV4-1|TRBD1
CASSQEGTGVIGNTIYF
TGCGCCAGCAGCCAAGAGGGGACAGGGGTAATTGGAAACACCATATATTTT
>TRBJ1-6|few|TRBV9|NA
CASSVGGLYNSPLHF
TGTGCCAGCAGCGTAGGCGGTCTCTATAATTCACCCCTCCACTTT
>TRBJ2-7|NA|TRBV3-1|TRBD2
CASSQEGRPGLADEQYF
TGTGCCAGCAGCCAAGAGGGGAGACCGGGACTAGCTGACGAGCAGTACTTC
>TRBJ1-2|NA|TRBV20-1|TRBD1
CSARDRQGANYGYTF
TGCAGTGCTAGAGATCGACAGGGTGCTAACTATGGCTACACCTTC
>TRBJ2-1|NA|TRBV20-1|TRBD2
CSATPRREAGLNEQFF
TGCAGTGCTACCCCCCGACGGGAAGCGGGGCTGAACGAGCAGTTCTTC
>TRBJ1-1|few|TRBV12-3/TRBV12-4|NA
CASNFLDANTEAFF
TGTGCCAGCAATTTCTTGGACGCGAACACTGAAGCTTTCTTT
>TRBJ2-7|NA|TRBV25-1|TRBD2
CASSEQTLSAGGSYEQYF
TGTGCCAGCAGTGAACAGACCCTATCAGCGGGGGGCTCCTACGAGCAGTACTTC
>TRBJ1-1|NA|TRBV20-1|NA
CSAENLNTEAFF
TGCAGTGCCGAGAACTTGAACACTGAAGCTTTCTTT
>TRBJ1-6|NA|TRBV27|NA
CASSSQGTRGSYNSPLHF
TGTGCCAGCAGTTCTCAGGGAACCAGAGGCTCCTATAATTCACCCCTCCACTTT
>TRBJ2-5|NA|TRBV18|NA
CASSPQDRAGEQYF
TGTGCCAGCTCACCTCAAGACAGGGCGGGGGAGCAGTACTTC
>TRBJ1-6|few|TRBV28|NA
CASSLGWGNSPLHF
TGTGCCAGCAGTTTAGGGTGGGGGAATTCACCCCTCCACTTT
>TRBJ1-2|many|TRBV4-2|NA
CASSQDLGQGFYGYTF
TGTGCCAGCAGCCAAGATCTAGGGCAGGGATTCTATGGCTACACCTTC
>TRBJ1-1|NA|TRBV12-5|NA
CASGPGPSNTEAFF
TGTGCTAGTGGACCCGGGCCATCGAACACTGAAGCTTTCTTT